These 30 T cell receptor beta chains were sequenced from one sample in a study of cytomegalovirus exposure and HLA in healthy donors. The data were produced by immunoSEQ multiplex PCR, yet TCRdb's version contains in-frame clones alone and is incomplete. This sample has 150,000 to 200,000 clones, with approximately 96% found just once. Sequenced sample: PBMCs. Receptor source: a woman under 30 in good health and CMV-seronegative.

This clone appeared a single time. The chain recombines TRBV7-9 with TRBJ2-3; 12 bases line up with TRBD2. The V and J ends lost 3 bases and 2 bases, in that order; junction bases with no gene match: 3. There are 16 residues in the CDR3. CDR1 and CDR2 (germline): SEHNR, FQNEAQ (reference sequence). The CDR3 is CASSLTSGGATDTQYF. The CDR3, as DNA: TGTGCCAGCAGCTTGACTAGCGGGGGAGCCACAGATACGCAGTATTTT.

The gene calls are TRBV7-9 and TRBJ2-1, with 10 bases that match TRBD1. Germline V lookup: CDR1 SEHNR, CDR2 FQNEAQ (reference sequence). The CDR3 totals 12 residues. V trimming: 10 bases; J trimming: 6 bases; junction bases outside the gene matches: 3. The CDR3 region has the DNA TGTGCCATGGGACAGGGGATCAATGAGCAGTTCTTC. Translated: CAMGQGINEQFF.

This rearrangement joins TRBV6-1 to TRBJ2-7, with D maybe TRBD2 (7 bases). Trimming took 1 base from V and 4 from J, leaving 14 bases between them. Germline CDR1 reads MNHNS; CDR2 reads SASEGT. The CDR3 runs 15 residues. CDR3 DNA: TGTGCCAGCAGTGAAGGAGGGGGGGTACCGTACGAGCAGTACTTC. Its translation: CASSEGGGVPYEQYF.

This clone was recorded once. The chain employs TRBV5-1 and TRBJ2-2, with TRBD1 identical over 9 bases. J gave up 0 bases and V 0 bases, and 0 bases lay outside the gene matches. The CDR3 is made up of 16 amino acids. Germline-derived CDR1 and CDR2 are SGHRS and YFSETQ. CDR3 amino acids: CASSLGQGANTGELFF. The CDR3 region has the DNA TGCGCCAGCAGCTTGGGACAGGGGGCGAACACCGGGGAGCTGTTTTTT.

This sequence joins TRBV7-2 and TRBJ2-3; 10 bases are a match to TRBD2. V lost 2 bases and J lost 0; bases outside the gene matches: 11. The CDR3 runs to 19 residues. Germline lookup yields CDR1 SGHTA and CDR2 FQGNSA. The CDR3 DNA sequence: TGTGCCAGCAGCTTAAAACCTAGGGCTAGCGGGGGTAGCACAGATACGCAGTATTTT. Translating gives CASSLKPRASGGSTDTQYF.

The chain recombines TRBV5-5 with TRBJ2-7, with unresolved D. There are 14 residues in the CDR3. Trimming left V 0 bases short and J 5 bases short, with 12 bases between. CDR1 SGHKS and CDR2 YYEKEE come from the germline V gene (reference sequence). CDR3 residues: CASSLDAKPHEQYF. Here the CDR3 DNA reads TGTGCCAGCAGCTTGGACGCTAAACCCCACGAGCAGTACTTC.

The V and J genes are TRBV25-1 and TRBJ1-3; no definite D call. The germline V gene encodes CDR1 MGHDK and CDR2 SYGVNS. Deletions cut 6 bases from V and 4 bases from J, with 10 bases between. The CDR3 spans 13 residues. The CDR3 loop is CASSTVAGNTIYF. CDR3 bases: TGTGCCAGCAGCACCGTAGCCGGAAACACCATATATTTT.

Worth noting for this clone: At one of its ends the junction is not consistent with the germline gene, which may arise from a read error. The CDR3 loop is CASSPLSGGSDEQFF. Here the CDR3 DNA reads TGCGCCAGCTCACCCCTTAGCGGGGGGTCGGATGAGCAGTTCTTC. The chain carries TRBV18 and TRBJ2-1, with 10 bases fitting TRBD2. The germline CDR1 and CDR2 sequences are KGHSH and LQKENI. This CDR3 has 15 residues.

The chain joins TRBV19 to TRBJ2-7, with 11 bases aligning to TRBD1. V trimming: 4 bases; J trimming: 5 bases; junction bases outside the gene matches: 13. The germline CDR1 and CDR2 sequences are LNHDA and SQIVND (reference sequence). The CDR3 consists of 17 residues. CDR3 in DNA: TGTGCCAGTAGTACGAACAATCCGGGACAGGGGGGCCACGAGCAGTACTTC. Its protein product is CASSTNNPGQGGHEQYF.

This chain links TRBV6-1 with TRBJ1-1; D gene uncertain. The CDR3 has 16 amino acids. Germline-derived CDR1 and CDR2 are MNHNS and SASEGT. Trimming pared 2 bases from V and 1 base from J, leaving 14 bases between. The CDR3, as DNA: TGTGCCAGCAGTGAAATGAGAATAACGCCGAACACTGAAGCTTTCTTT. This codes for CASSEMRITPNTEAFF.

The sample holds a few counts of this clone. The V call is TRBV2, the J call TRBJ1-1; D is unclear. V dropped 7 bases and J dropped 1 base, with 4 bases sitting between them. The CDR3 totals 11 residues. The V gene's germline CDR1 is SNHLY and CDR2 FYNNEI. Here the CDR3 reads CASIWNTEAFF. CDR3 in DNA: TGTGCCAGCATCTGGAACACTGAAGCTTTCTTT. Combining the CDR3 with reference TRBV2 and TRBJ1-1 gives the whole variable domain EPEVTQTPSHQVTQMGQEVILRCVPISNHLYFYWYRQILGQKVEFLVSFYNNEISEKSEIFDDQFSVERPDGSNFTLKIRSTKLEDSAMYFCASIWNTEAFFGQGTRLTVV.

The V gene is TRBV13, the J gene TRBJ1-2; TRBD1 aligns across 10 bases. After removal of 5 bases from V and 4 bases from J, the junction contained 16 bases not matched to a gene. Germline CDR1 is PRHDT and CDR2 is FYEKMQ (reference sequence). This CDR3 contains 18 residues. CDR3 sequence: CASSIPTGGLPLGYGYTF. In DNA, the CDR3 is TGTGCCAGCAGCATCCCGACAGGGGGCTTGCCCCTGGGCTATGGCTACACCTTC. Filled out from reference TRBV13 and TRBJ1-2, the complete variable domain reads AAGVIQSPRHLIKEKRETATLKCYPIPRHDTVYWYQQGPGQDPQFLISFYEKMQSDKGSIPDRFSAQQFSDYHSELNMSSLELGDSALYFCASSIPTGGLPLGYGYTFGSGTRLTVV.

V and J are TRBV7-2 and TRBJ2-7; TRBD1 matches 7 bases. This CDR3 region has 14 residues. V lost 5 bases and J lost 1; bases outside the gene matches: 5. From germline, CDR1 is SGHTA and CDR2 FQGNSA. The CDR3 DNA reads TGTGCCAGCAGCCCCGACAGGGTTTCCTACGAGCAGTACTTC. The encoded protein is CASSPDRVSYEQYF.

V gene TRBV4-3 combines with J gene TRBJ2-1; no clear D. This CDR3 has 16 amino acids. Trimming stripped 1 base from V and 0 bases from J, with 10 bases between. Germline V gene sequence: CDR1 LGHNA, CDR2 YSLEER. Here the CDR3 reads CASSQGRRGSYNEQFF. DNA of the CDR3: TGCGCCAGCAGCCAAGGACGTCGCGGCTCCTACAATGAGCAGTTCTTC.

In this sample, this clone turned up once. The CDR3 here is CASSIGTVAKNIQYF. The CDR3 nucleotides read TGTGCCAGTAGTATAGGGACAGTAGCCAAAAACATTCAGTACTTC. This sequence joins TRBV19 and TRBJ2-4; D is possibly TRBD1 (6 bases). The CDR3 spans 15 residues. V lost 1 base and J 0 bases, leaving 7 bases between the germline ends. Germline V CDR1 and CDR2: LNHDA, SQIVND (reference sequence).

This CDR3 is CASSPPTGTYEQYF. CDR3 nucleotides: TGTGCCAGCAGCCCACCGACAGGGACCTACGAGCAGTACTTC. The chain uses TRBV11-1 and TRBJ2-7, with 7 bases aligning to TRBD1. The CDR3 totals 14 residues. The V and J ends lost 5 bases and 2 bases, in that order; junction bases with no gene match: 6. Germline assignment: CDR1 SGHAT and CDR2 FQDESV (reference sequence). Combining the CDR3 with reference TRBV11-1 and TRBJ2-7 gives the whole variable domain EAEVAQSPRYKITEKSQAVAFWCDPISGHATLYWYRQILGQGPELLVQFQDESVVDDSQLPKDRFSAERLKGVDSTLKIQPAELGDSAMYLCASSPPTGTYEQYFGPGTRLTVT.

The chain joins TRBV7-9 to TRBJ1-2, with no clear D. Germline V gene data show CDR1 as SEHNR and CDR2 as FQNEAQ (reference sequence). V was pared by 5 bases and J by 4 bases, with 14 bases between. This CDR3 has 14 residues. The CDR3 sequence: CASSDLGESYGYTF. The CDR3 DNA is TGTGCCAGCAGCGACCTCGGGGAGTCCTATGGCTACACCTTC.

The V gene is TRBV27, the J gene TRBJ2-5; maybe TRBD2 (6 bases). This CDR3 contains 13 residues. V dropped 4 bases and J dropped 5 bases, with 11 bases sitting between them. CDR1 is MNHEY, CDR2 SMNVEV, per germline (reference sequence). The CDR3 is CASSSFAGETQYF. The CDR3 DNA reads TGTGCCAGCAGTTCCTTTGCGGGGGAGACCCAGTACTTC.

The chain combines TRBV11-2 with TRBJ2-1; 7 bases map to TRBD2. The germline V gene has CDR1 SGHAT and CDR2 FQNNGV. The CDR3 is 16 amino acids. The V segment lost 4 bases and the J segment 8 bases; nucleotides outside the gene matches: 14. The CDR3 sequence: CASSSRAGRLEHEQFF. The CDR3 DNA follows: TGTGCCAGCAGCTCACGAGCGGGGAGACTAGAGCATGAGCAGTTCTTC. The full variable domain, completed using reference TRBV11-2 and TRBJ2-1, is EAGVAQSPRYKIIEKRQSVAFWCNPISGHATLYWYQQILGQGPKLLIQFQNNGVVDDSQLPKDRFSAERLKGVDSTLKIQPAKLEDSAVYLCASSSRAGRLEHEQFFGPGTRLTVL.

The chain carries TRBV11-2 and TRBJ1-2, with 7 bases lining up with TRBD1. In germline, CDR1 is SGHAT, CDR2 FQNNGV. The junction had 8 bases not matched to a gene; V was cut back by 6 bases and J by 1 base. The CDR3 is made up of 15 amino acids. CDR3 DNA: TGTGCCAGCAGTCTGGGGACAGCATATAACTATGGCTACACCTTC. It specifies CASSLGTAYNYGYTF.

V is TRBV18 and J is TRBJ2-1, with TRBD2 matching over 12 bases. Germline V gene lookup returns CDR1 KGHSH and CDR2 LQKENI. This CDR3 is 17 amino acids long. V shed 1 base and J 4 bases; nucleotides not matched to a gene: 5. The CDR3 reads CASSPLTSGGIYNEQFF. The CDR3 DNA reads as TGTGCCAGCTCACCACTCACTAGCGGGGGGATTTACAATGAGCAGTTCTTC.

This chain connects TRBV7-2 to TRBJ1-4, with D perhaps TRBD1 (5 bases). The CDR3 runs to 15 residues. Between the trimmed V and J ends, which lost 1 base and 8 bases, there was a span of 14 bases. Germline V gene lookup returns CDR1 SGHTA and CDR2 FQGNSA. The CDR3 DNA reads as TGTGCCAGCAGCTTAGGGGGCCAGGGTTGGGAAAAACTGTTTTTT. Translated: CASSLGGQGWEKLFF.

CDR3 amino acids: CASSGGGLDSPLHF. DNA of the CDR3: TGTGCCAGTTCTGGAGGCGGGTTAGATTCACCCCTCCACTTT. The chain has TRBV19 and TRBJ1-6, with D unresolved. From germline, CDR1 is LNHDA and CDR2 SQIVND (reference sequence). The CDR3 extends over 14 amino acids. V was pared by 8 bases and J by 8 bases, with 16 bases between. The full variable domain, in which reference TRBV19 and TRBJ1-6 provide the parts outside the CDR3, is DGGITQSPKYLFRKEGQNVTLSCEQNLNHDAMYWYRQDPGQGLRLIYYSQIVNDFQKGDIAEGYSVSREKKESFPLTVTSAQKNPTAFYLCASSGGGLDSPLHFGNGTRLTVT.

The rearrangement links TRBV9 to TRBJ2-3, with TRBD1 matching over 10 bases. This CDR3 has 17 residues. The germline gives CDR1 SGDLS, CDR2 YYNGEE. With V trimmed by 3 bases and J by 3 bases, 10 bases remained unmatched. CDR3 bases: TGTGCCAGCAGCGCTCCCGGGACAGGGGTGCCGACAGATACGCAGTATTTT. This codes for CASSAPGTGVPTDTQYF.

The rearrangement links TRBV4-1 to TRBJ2-7; 12 positions agree with TRBD2. Trimming took 4 bases from V and 2 from J; bases not matched to a gene: 3. Germline V gene sequence: CDR1 MGHRA, CDR2 YSYEKL. The length of the CDR3 is 15 residues. The CDR3 DNA reads as TGCGCCAGCAGCCGGACTAGCGGGGAAGCCTACGAGCAGTACTTC. It is translated as CASSRTSGEAYEQYF.

The chain couples TRBV29-1 to TRBJ2-7; 8 positions agree with TRBD1. Germline values: CDR1 SQVTM, CDR2 ANQGSEA. V lost 7 bases to trimming and J lost 1 base; unmatched junction nucleotides: 9. This CDR3 spans 14 amino acids. In DNA form, the CDR3 reads TGCAGCGCTCGGGGGACAGGAACTTCCTACGAGCAGTACTTC. This encodes CSARGTGTSYEQYF.

This chain links TRBV19 with TRBJ1-5; D is undetermined. Per germline, CDR1 LNHDA and CDR2 SQIVND (reference sequence). The length of the CDR3 is 12 residues. The V end was cut by 6 bases, the J end by 5 bases, with 8 bases between. The CDR3 DNA is TGTGCCAGTAGGAACTTGGATCAGCCCCAGCATTTT. Protein sequence: CASRNLDQPQHF.

V gene TRBV4-3 combines with J gene TRBJ1-1; TRBD1 matches 9 bases. V shed 3 bases and J 0 bases; nucleotides not matched to a gene: 2. The CDR3 is 15 amino acids. CDR1 is LGHNA, CDR2 YSLEER, per germline. This CDR3 reads CASSQGTGMNTEAFF. The CDR3 coding sequence is TGCGCCAGCAGCCAGGGGACAGGGATGAACACTGAAGCTTTCTTT.

This clone came up once. This sequence joins TRBV29-1 and TRBJ2-7; tentatively, D is TRBD2 (6 bases). V lost 2 bases and J 4 bases, leaving 15 bases between the germline ends. The V gene's germline CDR1 is SQVTM and CDR2 ANQGSEA. This CDR3 comprises 14 residues. Written as DNA, the CDR3 is TGCAGCGTTGAAACCCAAATGGGGGGATACGAGCAGTACTTC. It encodes CSVETQMGGYEQYF.

Written as DNA, the CDR3 is TGTGCCACCAGCAGGCGGGGGCTAGAAGAGACCCAGTACTTC. Encoded protein: CATSRRGLEETQYF. The V gene is TRBV15, the J gene TRBJ2-5, with D possibly matching TRBD2 (7 bases). The V gene's germline CDR1 is LNHNV and CDR2 YYDKDF (reference sequence). Trimming cost V 3 bases and J 3 bases, with 11 bases left between them. The CDR3 covers 14 residues.